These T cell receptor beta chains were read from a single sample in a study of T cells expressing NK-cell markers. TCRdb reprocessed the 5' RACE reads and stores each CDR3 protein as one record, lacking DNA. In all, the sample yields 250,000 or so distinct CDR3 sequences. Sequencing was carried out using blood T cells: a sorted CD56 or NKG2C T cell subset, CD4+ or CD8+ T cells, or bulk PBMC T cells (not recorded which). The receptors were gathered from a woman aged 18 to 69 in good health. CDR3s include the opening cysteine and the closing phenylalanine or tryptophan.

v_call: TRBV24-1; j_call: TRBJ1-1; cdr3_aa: CATSDPSSPGQAFF
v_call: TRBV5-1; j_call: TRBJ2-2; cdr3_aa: CASSLWLAGTGELFF
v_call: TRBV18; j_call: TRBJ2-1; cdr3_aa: CASSPRTVAFNEQFF
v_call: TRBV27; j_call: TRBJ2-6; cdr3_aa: CASSLLGTGANVLTF
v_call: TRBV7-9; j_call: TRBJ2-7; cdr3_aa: CASSLGGTVISYEQYF
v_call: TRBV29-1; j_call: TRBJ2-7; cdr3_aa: CSVGTSGSYEQYF
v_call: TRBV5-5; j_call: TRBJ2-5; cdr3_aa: CASSYPDPRQETQYF
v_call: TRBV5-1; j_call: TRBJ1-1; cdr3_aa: CASSFGPTNTEAFF
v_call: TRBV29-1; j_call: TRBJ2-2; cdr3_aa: CSAGGQTGDTGELFF
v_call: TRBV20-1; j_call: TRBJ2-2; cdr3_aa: CSARDRRSGRAAGELFF
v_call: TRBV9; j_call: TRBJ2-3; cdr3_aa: CASSVGSSAISTDTQYF
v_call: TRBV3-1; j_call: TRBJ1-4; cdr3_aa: CASSPAPALNEKLFF
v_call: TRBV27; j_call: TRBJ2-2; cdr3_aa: CASIGLSDTGELFF
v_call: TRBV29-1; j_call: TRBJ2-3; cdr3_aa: CSVDRRGTDTQYF
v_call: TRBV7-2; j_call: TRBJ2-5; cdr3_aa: CASSLLRRETQYF
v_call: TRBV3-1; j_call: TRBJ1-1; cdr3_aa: CASSQGDRSNTEAFF
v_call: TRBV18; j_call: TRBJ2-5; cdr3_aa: CASSPDYRGETQYF
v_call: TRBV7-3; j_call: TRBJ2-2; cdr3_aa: CASSGKRDRTTGELFF
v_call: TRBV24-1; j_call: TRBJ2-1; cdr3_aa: CATSDGGGEQFF
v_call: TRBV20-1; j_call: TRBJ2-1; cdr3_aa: CSAPGTSGKFGSYNEQFF
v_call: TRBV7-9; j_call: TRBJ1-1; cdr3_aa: CASSFRSGGDTEAFF
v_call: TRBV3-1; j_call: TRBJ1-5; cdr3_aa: CASSQGLRQPQHF
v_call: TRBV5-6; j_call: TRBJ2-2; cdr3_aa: CASSLAPANTGELFF
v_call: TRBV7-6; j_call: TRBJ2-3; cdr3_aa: CASSPGVAGSVTDTQYF
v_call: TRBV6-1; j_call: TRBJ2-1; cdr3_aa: CASSGVAVYNEQFF
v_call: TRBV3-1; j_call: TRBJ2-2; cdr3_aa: CASSQGERGSTGELFF
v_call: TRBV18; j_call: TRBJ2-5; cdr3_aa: CASSHGRKGETQYF
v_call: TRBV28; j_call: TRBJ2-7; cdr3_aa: CASSRDRRSSYEQYF
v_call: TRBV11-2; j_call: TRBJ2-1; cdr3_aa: CASSWDRSKVPYNEQFF
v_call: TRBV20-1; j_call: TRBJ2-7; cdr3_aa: CSARGPTGGEQYF
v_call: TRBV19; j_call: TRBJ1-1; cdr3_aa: CASSIRGFNTEAFF
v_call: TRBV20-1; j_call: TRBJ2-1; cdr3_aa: CSARDGTSKNEQFF
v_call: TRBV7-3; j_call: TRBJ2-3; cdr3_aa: CASSYYSGADTQYF
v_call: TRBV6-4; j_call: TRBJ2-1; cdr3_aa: CASSDLEKVVF
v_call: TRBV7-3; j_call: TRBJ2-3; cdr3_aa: CASSPRHTDTQYF
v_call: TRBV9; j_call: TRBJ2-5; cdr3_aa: CASSALSGGETQYF
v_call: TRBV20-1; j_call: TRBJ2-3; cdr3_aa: CSARRGVTDTQYF
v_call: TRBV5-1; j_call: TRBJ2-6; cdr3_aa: CASSAPGGAGANVLTF